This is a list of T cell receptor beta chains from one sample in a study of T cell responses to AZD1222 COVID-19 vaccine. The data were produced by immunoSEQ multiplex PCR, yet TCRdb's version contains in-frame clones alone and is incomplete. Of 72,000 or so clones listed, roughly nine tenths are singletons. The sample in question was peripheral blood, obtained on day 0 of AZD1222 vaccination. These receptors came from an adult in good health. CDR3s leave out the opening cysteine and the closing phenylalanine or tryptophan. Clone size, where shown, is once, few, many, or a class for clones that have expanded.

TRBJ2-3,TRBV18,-,ASSSGNRGGASDTQY
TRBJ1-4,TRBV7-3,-,ASSLREGDEKLF
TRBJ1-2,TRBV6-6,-,ASSYLLDGYT
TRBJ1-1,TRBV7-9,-,ASSLRKGNEAF
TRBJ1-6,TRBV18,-,ASSDRGRNSPLH
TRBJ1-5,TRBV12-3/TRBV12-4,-,ASRPDRDQPQH
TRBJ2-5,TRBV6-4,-,ASSEQASGQETQY
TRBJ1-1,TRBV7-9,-,ASSSLGQGANTEAF
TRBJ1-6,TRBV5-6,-,ASSDSRYNSPLH
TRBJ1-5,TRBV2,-,ASLLNRGGPQH
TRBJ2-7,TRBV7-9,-,ASSFPVAGRDEQY
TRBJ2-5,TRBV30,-,AWDRQETQY
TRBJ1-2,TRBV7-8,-,ASSPGGAHYGYT
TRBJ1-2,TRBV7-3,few,ASSLSRGDGYT
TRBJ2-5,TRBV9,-,ASSRDRGDQETQY
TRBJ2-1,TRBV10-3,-,AIRMLVGERDFHSSYNEQF
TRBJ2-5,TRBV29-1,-,SVPDGGDQETQY
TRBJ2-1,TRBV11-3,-,ASSLDPPRGSYNEQF
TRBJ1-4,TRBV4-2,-,ASSPRQGLTRTNPNLNEKLF
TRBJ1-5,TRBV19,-,ASSMGEYSNQPQH
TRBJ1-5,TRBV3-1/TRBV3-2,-,ASSQGLDQPQH
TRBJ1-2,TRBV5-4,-,ASSFGEGVLTNYGYT
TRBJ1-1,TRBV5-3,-,ARSFGTGRVPTEAF
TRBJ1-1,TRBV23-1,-,ASSQPGHQNTEAF
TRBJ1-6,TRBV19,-,ASSAGVTGDLSYNSPLH
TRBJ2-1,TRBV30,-,AWSAGGPNNEQF
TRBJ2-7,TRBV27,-,ASSSPGQGTREQY
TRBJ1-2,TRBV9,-,ASSVEMTALNYGYT
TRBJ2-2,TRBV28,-,ASRYSGRDTGELF
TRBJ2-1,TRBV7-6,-,ASSSRPSGGRYNEQF
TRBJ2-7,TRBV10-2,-,ASSESRGAGEQY
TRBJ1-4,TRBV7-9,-,ASSRGTADEKLF
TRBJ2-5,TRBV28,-,ASSQAGQQETQY
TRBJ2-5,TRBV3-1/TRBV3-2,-,ASSHLGETQY
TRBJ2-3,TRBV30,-,AWVTDPTDTQY